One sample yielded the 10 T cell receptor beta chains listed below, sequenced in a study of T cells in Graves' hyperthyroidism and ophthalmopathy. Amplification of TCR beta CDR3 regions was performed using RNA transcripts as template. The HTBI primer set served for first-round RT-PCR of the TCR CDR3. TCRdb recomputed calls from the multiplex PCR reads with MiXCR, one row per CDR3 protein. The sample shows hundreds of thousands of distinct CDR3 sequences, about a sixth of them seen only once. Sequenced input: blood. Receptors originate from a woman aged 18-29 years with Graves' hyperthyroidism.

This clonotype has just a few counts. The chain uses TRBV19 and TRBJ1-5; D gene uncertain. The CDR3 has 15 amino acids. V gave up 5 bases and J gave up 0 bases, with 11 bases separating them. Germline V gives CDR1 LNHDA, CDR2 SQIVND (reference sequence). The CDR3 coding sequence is TGTGCCAGTAGTCTCAGAACGTATAGCAATCAGCCCCAGCATTTT. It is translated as CASSLRTYSNQPQHF.

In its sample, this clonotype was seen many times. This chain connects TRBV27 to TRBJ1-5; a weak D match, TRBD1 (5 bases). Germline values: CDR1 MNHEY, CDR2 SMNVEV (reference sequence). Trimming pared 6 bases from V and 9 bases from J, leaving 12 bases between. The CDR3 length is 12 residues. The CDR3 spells CASSINGGPQHF. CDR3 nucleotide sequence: TGTGCCAGCAGCATCAATGGGGGGCCCCAGCATTTT.

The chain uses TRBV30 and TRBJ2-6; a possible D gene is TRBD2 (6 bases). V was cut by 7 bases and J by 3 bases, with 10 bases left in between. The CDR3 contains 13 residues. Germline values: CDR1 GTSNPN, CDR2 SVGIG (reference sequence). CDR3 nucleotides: TGTGCCTCTCCGGGAGATGGGGCCAACGTCCTGACTTTC. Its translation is CASPGDGANVLTF.

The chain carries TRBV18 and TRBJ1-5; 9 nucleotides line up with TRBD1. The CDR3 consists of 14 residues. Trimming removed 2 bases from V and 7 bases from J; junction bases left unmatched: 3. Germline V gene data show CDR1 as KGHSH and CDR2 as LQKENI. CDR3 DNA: TGTGCCAGCTCACCAATGACAGGGGGGCAGCCCCAGCATTTT. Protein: CASSPMTGGQPQHF. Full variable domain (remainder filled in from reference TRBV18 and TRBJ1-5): NAGVMQNPRHLVRRRGQEARLRCSPMKGHSHVYWYRQLPEEGLKFMVYLQKENIIDESGMPKERFSAEFPKEGPSILRIQQVVRGDSAAYFCASSPMTGGQPQHFGDGTRLSIL.

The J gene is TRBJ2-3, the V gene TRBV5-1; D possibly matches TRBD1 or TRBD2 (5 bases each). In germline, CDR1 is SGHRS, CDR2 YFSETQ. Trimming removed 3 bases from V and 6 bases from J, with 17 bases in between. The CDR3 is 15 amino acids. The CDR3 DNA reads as TGCGCCAGCAGCTCCGTCACCACCTGGGGGGATACGCAGTATTTT. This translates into CASSSVTTWGDTQYF.

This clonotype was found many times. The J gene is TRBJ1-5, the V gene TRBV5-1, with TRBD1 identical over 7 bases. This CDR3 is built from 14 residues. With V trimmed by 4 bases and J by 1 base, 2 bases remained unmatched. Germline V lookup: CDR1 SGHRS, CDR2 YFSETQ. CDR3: CASSLGQSNQPQHF. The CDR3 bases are TGCGCCAGCAGCCTGGGACAGAGCAATCAGCCCCAGCATTTT. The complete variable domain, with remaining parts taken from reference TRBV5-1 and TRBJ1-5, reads KAGVTQTPRYLIKTRGQQVTLSCSPISGHRSVSWYQQTPGQGLQFLFEYFSETQRNKGNFPGRFSGRQFSNSRSEMNVSTLELGDSALYLCASSLGQSNQPQHFGDGTRLSIL.

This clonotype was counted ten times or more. The CDR3 spells CSVEDWDRGETQYF. The CDR3 nucleotides read TGCAGCGTTGAAGATTGGGACAGGGGTGAGACCCAGTACTTC. The chain carries TRBV29-1 and TRBJ2-5; TRBD1 matches at 10 bases. Germline V lookup: CDR1 SQVTM, CDR2 ANQGSEA. The CDR3 consists of 14 residues. The V and J ends lost 0 bases and 5 bases, in that order; junction bases with no gene match: 3.

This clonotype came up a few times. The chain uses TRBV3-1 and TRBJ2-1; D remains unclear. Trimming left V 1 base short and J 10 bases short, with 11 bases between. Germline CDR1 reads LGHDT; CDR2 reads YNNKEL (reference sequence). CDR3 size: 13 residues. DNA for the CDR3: TGTGCCAGCAGCCAAGGGAATTTCGGAGAGCAGTTCTTC. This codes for CASSQGNFGEQFF.

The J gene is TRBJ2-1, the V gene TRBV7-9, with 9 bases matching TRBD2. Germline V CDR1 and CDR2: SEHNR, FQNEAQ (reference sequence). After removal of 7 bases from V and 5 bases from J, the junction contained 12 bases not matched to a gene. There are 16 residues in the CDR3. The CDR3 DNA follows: TGTGCCAGCATCAACTACGGGGTAGCGGGAGACAATGAGCAGTTCTTC. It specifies CASINYGVAGDNEQFF.

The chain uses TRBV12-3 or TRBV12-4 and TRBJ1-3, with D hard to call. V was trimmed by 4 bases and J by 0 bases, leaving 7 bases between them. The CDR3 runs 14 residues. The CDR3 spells CASSSYSSGNTIYF. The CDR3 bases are TGTGCCAGCAGTTCCTACAGCTCTGGAAACACCATATATTTT.